This T cell receptor (beta chain) was sequenced for a study of OX40 agonist ivuxolimab in advanced cancers. Study summary: Patients undergoing dose escalation presented with hepatocellular carcinoma, melanoma, renal cell or head and neck cancer. From roughly 23 to 85 years was the age range, with a mean of around 60 years, and about 78% were male.

Clones were sequenced by immunoSEQ multiplex PCR, and TCRdb holds only the in-frame ones, with some missing. Of about 71,000 clones listed, 86% are singletons. CDR1 is SGHRS and CDR2 is YFSETQ in the germline V gene. Trimming removed 5 bases from V and 0 bases from J, with 24 bases in between. The CDR3 consists of 19 residues. The sequence was obtained from an adult with an advanced solid tumor such as melanoma, head and neck, liver or kidney cancer. The chain links TRBV5-1 to TRBJ2-1; D is undetermined. The material sequenced was CD4+ or CD8+ T cells sorted from blood, taken in a trial of the OX40 agonist ivuxolimab. CDR3 nucleotide sequence: TGCGCCAGCAGGCCCTCCCTCTTAGTATCTCATAGCTCCTACAATGAGCAGTTCTTC. It is translated as CASRPSLLVSHSSYNEQFF.